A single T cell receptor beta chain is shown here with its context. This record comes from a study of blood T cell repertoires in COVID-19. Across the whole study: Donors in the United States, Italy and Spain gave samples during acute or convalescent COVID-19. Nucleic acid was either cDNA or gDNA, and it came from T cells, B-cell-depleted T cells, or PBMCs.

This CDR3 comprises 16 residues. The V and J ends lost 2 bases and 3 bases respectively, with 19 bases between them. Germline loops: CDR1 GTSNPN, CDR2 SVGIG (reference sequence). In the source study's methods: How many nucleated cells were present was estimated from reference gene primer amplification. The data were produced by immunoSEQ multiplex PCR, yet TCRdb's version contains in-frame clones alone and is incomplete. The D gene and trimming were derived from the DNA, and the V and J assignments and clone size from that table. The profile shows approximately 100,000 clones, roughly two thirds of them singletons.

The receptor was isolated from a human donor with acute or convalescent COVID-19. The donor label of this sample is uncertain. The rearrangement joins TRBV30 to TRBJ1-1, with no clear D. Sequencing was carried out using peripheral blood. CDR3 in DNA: TGTGCCTGGAGTCAACGCGGGTCTTTTAAGGACACTGAAGCTTTCTTT. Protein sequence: CAWSQRGSFKDTEAFF.